Each of the 9 T cell receptor beta chains below was sequenced from the same sample in a study of Graves' ophthalmopathy and Graves' hyperthyroidism. TCR beta CDR3 amplification used RNA transcripts. First-round RT-PCR employed HTBI primers, with a second-round multiplex PCR after it. TCRdb called the multiplex PCR reads again in MiXCR, with one record for every CDR3 protein. The profile covers fewer than 650,000 distinct CDR3 sequences, with approximately 22% appearing a single time and approximately 7% taken by the ten largest. What was sequenced was peripheral blood. Source of these receptors: a woman aged 18-35 years with stable Graves' hyperthyroidism. Some clones in this sample may be carry-over from other donors' samples.

This clonotype was seen repeatedly, ten times or more. The chain has TRBV12-3 or TRBV12-4 and TRBJ1-2, with D tentatively TRBD1 (5 bases). V dropped 6 bases and J dropped 4 bases, with 12 bases sitting between them. CDR3 length equals 13 residues. The CDR3 spells CASRSGKGYGYTF. CDR3 DNA: TGTGCCAGCAGATCAGGGAAGGGCTATGGCTACACCTTC.

This clonotype was detected many times. This chain joins TRBV20-1 and TRBJ1-5; possibly TRBD1 for D (6 bases). CDR1 is DFQATT and CDR2 is SNEGSKA in the germline V gene (reference sequence). This CDR3 is 14 amino acids long. The germline V and J ends were trimmed by 1 base and 5 bases, with 12 bases remaining between them. The DNA of the CDR3 is TGCAGTGCTAGAGCCCTGGACAGATATCAGCCCCAGCATTTT. This sequence encodes CSARALDRYQPQHF.

The V call is TRBV6-5, the J call TRBJ1-2; TRBD1 aligns across 9 bases. J was trimmed by 10 bases and V by 0 bases; bases with no gene match: 3. The CDR3 spans 13 residues. Germline loops: CDR1 MNHEY, CDR2 SVGAGI. The CDR3: CASSYSGTGPYTF. The CDR3 DNA reads TGTGCCAGCAGTTACTCCGGGACAGGGCCCTACACCTTC.

This clonotype was recorded at least ten times. CDR3 protein: CASSLRLQGEETQYF. The CDR3 region has the DNA TGCGCCAGCAGCTTACGTCTTCAGGGAGAGGAGACCCAGTACTTC. The chain is built from TRBV5-1 and TRBJ2-5, with D perhaps matching TRBD1 or TRBD2 (5 bases each). CDR1 is SGHRS and CDR2 is YFSETQ in the germline V gene. The CDR3 sequence is 15 residues long. Trimming pared 2 bases from V and 5 bases from J, leaving 16 bases between.

This clonotype was detected a few times. The chain recombines TRBV6-2 or TRBV6-3 with TRBJ1-1, with D possibly matching TRBD1 (6 bases). V lost 3 bases and J lost 0, with 17 bases in between. Looked up from germline, CDR1 is MNHEY and CDR2 is SVGEGT. The CDR3 length is 17 residues. CDR3 sequence reads: CASSYSSRDTLNTEAFF. In DNA, the CDR3 is TGTGCCAGCAGTTATTCCTCTCGGGACACACTGAACACTGAAGCTTTCTTT.

This clonotype was observed at least ten times. One base away lies a much larger clone, so this may be a sequencing read error. V and J are TRBV6-1 and TRBJ1-6, with D perhaps TRBD1 (5 bases). This CDR3 is built from 14 residues. From germline, CDR1 is MNHNS and CDR2 SASEGT. The CDR3 nucleotides read TGTGCCAGCAGTGGCGGGGGGGTGAATTCACACCTCCACTTT. Its translation is CASSGGGVNSHLHF.

The chain couples TRBV18 to TRBJ1-5; D is possibly TRBD1 (5 bases). The CDR3 contains 16 residues. Germline V CDR1 and CDR2: KGHSH, LQKENI. V was clipped by 1 base and J by 3 bases, with 13 bases between them. This CDR3 is CASSPLGQKNNQPQHF. The CDR3 nucleotides are TGTGCCAGCTCACCACTGGGGCAGAAAAACAATCAGCCCCAGCATTTT.

V and J are TRBV5-1 and TRBJ2-7; D is ambiguous. CDR1 and CDR2 from the germline V gene are SGHRS and YFSETQ. The CDR3 sequence is 13 residues long. V was trimmed by 4 bases and J by 2 bases, leaving 10 bases between them. CDR3 residues: CASSPPDPYEQYF. The CDR3 bases are TGCGCCAGCAGCCCACCAGATCCCTACGAGCAGTACTTC.

This clonotype was detected ten times or more. The chain couples TRBV27 to TRBJ2-2; D unresolved. CDR1 MNHEY and CDR2 SMNVEV come from the germline V gene (reference sequence). The length of the CDR3 is 14 residues. V was trimmed by 3 bases and J by 3 bases, leaving 8 bases between them. CDR3 nucleotides: TGTGCCAGCAGTTTGGGCAGTTACACCGGGGAGCTGTTTTTT. Protein product: CASSLGSYTGELFF.